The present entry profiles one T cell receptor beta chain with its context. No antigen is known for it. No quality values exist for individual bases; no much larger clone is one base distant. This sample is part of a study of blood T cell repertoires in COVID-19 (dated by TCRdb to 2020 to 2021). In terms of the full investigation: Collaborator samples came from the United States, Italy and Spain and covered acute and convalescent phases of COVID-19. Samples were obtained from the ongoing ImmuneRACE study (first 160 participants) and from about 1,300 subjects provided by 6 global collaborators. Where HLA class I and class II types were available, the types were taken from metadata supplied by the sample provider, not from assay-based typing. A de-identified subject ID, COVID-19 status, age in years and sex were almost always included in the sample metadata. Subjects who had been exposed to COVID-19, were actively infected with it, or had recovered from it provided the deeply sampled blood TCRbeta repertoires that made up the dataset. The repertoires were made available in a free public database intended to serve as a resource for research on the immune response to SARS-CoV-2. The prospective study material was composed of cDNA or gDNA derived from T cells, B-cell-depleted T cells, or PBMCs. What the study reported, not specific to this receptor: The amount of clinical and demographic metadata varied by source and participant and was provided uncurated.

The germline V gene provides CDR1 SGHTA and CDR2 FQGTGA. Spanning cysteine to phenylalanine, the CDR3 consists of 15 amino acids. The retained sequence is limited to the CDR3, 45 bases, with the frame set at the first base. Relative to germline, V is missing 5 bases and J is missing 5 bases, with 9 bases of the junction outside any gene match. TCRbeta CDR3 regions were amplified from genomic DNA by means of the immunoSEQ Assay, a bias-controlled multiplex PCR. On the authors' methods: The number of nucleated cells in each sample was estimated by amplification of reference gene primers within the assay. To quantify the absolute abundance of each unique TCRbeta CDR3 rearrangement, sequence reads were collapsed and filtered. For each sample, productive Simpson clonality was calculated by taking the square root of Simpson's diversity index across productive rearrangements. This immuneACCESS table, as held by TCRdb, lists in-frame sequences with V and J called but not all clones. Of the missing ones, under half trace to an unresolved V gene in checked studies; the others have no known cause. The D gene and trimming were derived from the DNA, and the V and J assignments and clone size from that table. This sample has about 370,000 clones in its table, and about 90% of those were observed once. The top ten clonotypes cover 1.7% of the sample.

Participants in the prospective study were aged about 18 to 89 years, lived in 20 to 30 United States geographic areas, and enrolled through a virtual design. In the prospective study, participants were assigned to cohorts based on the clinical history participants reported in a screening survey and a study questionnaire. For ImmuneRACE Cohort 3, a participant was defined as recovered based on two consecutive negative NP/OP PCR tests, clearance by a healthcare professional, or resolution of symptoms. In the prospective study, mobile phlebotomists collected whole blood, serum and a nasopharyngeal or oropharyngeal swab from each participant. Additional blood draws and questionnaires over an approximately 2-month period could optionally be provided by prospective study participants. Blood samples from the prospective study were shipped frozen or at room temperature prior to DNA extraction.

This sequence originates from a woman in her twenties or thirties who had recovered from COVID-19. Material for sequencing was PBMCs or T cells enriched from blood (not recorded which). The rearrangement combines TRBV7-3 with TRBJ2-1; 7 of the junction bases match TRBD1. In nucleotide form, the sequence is TGTGCCAGCAGCGCTGAGCCGGGACAGCACAATGAGCAGTTCTTC. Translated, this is CASSAEPGQHNEQFF.